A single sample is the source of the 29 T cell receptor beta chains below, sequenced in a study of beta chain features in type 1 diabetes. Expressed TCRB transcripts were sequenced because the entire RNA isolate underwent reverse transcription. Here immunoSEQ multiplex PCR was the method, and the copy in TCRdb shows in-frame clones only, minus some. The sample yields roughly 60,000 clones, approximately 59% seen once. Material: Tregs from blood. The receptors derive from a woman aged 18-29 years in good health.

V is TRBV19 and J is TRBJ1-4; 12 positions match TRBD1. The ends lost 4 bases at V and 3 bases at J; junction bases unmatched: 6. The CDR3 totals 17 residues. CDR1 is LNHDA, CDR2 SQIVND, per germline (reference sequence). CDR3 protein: CASSTSGQGAANEKLFF. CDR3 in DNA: TGTGCCAGTAGTACCTCGGGACAGGGGGCGGCTAATGAAAAACTGTTTTTT. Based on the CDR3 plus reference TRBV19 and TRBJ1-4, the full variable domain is DGGITQSPKYLFRKEGQNVTLSCEQNLNHDAMYWYRQDPGQGLRLIYYSQIVNDFQKGDIAEGYSVSREKKESFPLTVTSAQKNPTAFYLCASSTSGQGAANEKLFFGSGTQLSVL.

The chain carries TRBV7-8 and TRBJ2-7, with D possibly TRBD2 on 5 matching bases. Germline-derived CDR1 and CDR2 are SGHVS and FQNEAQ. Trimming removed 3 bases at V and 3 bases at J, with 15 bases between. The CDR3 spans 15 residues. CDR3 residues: CASSFGVVGGYEQYF. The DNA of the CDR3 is TGTGCCAGCAGCTTTGGGGTTGTAGGAGGCTACGAGCAGTACTTC.

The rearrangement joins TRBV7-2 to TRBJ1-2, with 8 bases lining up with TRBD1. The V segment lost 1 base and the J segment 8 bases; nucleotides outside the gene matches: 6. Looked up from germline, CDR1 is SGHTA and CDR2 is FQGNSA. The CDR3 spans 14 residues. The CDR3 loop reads CASSLGTGSGGYTF. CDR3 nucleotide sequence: TGTGCCAGCAGCTTAGGGACAGGGTCGGGAGGCTACACCTTC.

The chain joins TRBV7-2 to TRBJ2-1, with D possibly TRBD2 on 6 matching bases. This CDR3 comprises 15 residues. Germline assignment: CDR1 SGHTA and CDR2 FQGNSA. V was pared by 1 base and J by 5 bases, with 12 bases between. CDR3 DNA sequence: TGTGCCAGCAGCTTAGGACTAGTTTTTAACAATGAGCAGTTCTTC. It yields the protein CASSLGLVFNNEQFF.

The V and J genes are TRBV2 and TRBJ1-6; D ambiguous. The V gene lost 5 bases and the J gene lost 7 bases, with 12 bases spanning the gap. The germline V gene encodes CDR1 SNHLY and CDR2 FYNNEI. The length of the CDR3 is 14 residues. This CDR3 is CASSMRTENSPLHF. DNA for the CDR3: TGTGCCAGCAGTATGCGTACTGAAAATTCACCCCTCCACTTT.

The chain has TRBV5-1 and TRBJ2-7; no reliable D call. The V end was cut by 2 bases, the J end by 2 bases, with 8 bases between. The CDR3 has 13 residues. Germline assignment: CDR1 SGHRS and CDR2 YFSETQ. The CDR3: CASSLDIPYEQYF. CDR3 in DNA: TGCGCCAGCAGCTTAGACATCCCCTACGAGCAGTACTTC.

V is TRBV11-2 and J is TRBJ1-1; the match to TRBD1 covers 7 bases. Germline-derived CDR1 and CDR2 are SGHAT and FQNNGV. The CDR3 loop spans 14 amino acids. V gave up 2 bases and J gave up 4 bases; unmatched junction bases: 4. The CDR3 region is CASSLPGDSTEAFF. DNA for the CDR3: TGTGCCAGCAGCTTACCAGGGGACAGCACTGAAGCTTTCTTT.

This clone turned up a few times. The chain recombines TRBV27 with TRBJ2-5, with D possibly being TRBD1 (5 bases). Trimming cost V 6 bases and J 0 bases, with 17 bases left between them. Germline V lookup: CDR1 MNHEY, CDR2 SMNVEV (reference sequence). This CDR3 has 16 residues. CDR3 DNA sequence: TGTGCCAGCAGGAAACAATCAGGGTTCTACCAAGAGACCCAGTACTTC. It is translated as CASRKQSGFYQETQYF.

CDR3 nucleotides: TGTGCCAGCAGTTACTCTTACGGGACAGCCCCCACTGAAGCTTTCTTT. Translating it yields CASSYSYGTAPTEAFF. V is TRBV6-6 and J is TRBJ1-1, with TRBD1 matching over 7 bases. The germline CDR1 and CDR2 sequences are MNHNY and SVGAGI (reference sequence). Trimming removed 0 bases from V and 4 bases from J; junction bases left unmatched: 8. The CDR3 contains 16 residues.

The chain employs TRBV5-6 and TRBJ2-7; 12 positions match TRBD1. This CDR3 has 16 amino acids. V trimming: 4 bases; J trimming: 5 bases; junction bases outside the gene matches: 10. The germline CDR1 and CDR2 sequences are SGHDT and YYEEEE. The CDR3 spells CASSRSPGQGAHEQYF. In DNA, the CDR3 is TGTGCCAGCAGCCGCTCGCCGGGACAGGGGGCCCACGAGCAGTACTTC.

The CDR3 DNA is TGTGCCAGCAGCCACCCGGGACTAGCGAGCTTTGAGCAGTACTTC. The encoded protein is CASSHPGLASFEQYF. The V call is TRBV4-2, the J call TRBJ2-7; 10 bases are shared with TRBD2. Germline V gives CDR1 LGHNA, CDR2 YNFKEQ. V was clipped by 3 bases and J by 7 bases; unmatched bases: 9. The CDR3 contains 15 residues.

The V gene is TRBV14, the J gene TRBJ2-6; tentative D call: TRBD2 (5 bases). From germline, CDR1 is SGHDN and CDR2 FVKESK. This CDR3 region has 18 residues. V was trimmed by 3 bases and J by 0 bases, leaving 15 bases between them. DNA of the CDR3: TGTGCCAGCAGCCACCTAGTCGGGAAGAGCTCTGGGGCCAACGTCCTGACTTTC. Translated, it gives CASSHLVGKSSGANVLTF.

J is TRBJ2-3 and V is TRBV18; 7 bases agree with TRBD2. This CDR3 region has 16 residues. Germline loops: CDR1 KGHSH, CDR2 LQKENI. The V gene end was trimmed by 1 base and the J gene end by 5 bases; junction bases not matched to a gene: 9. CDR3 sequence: CASSPRSGGGRDTQYF. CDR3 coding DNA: TGTGCCAGCTCACCACGGTCTGGGGGGGGACGAGATACGCAGTATTTT.

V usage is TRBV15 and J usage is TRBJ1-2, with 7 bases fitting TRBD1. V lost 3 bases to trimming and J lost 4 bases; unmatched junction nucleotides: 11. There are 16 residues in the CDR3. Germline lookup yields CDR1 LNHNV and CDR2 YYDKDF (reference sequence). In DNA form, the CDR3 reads TGTGCCACCAGCAGTGTGGGTGTTGGGACAGCCTATGGCTACACCTTC. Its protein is CATSSVGVGTAYGYTF.

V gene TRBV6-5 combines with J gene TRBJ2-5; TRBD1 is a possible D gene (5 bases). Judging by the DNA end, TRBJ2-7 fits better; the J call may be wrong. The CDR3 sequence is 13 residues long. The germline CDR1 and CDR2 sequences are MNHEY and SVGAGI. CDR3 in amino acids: CASSYQGIHEQYF. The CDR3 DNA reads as TGTGCCAGCAGTTACCAGGGAATCCACGAGCAGTACTTC.

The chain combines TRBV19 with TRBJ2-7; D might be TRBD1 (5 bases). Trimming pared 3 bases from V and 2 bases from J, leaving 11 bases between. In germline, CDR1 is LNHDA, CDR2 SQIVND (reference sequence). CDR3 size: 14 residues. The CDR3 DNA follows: TGTGCCAGTAGTATTCCAGGGTCGGCCTACGAGCAGTACTTC. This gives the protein CASSIPGSAYEQYF.

In DNA form, the CDR3 reads TGTGCCAGCAGTTCCGCTGGACAGGGGGCGCGTGGCTACACCTTC. Translating it yields CASSSAGQGARGYTF. V usage is TRBV27 and J usage is TRBJ1-2; TRBD1 matches 11 bases. Germline CDR1 MNHEY, CDR2 SMNVEV (reference sequence). The CDR3 covers 15 residues. The V gene end was trimmed by 4 bases and the J gene end by 7 bases; junction bases not matched to a gene: 8.

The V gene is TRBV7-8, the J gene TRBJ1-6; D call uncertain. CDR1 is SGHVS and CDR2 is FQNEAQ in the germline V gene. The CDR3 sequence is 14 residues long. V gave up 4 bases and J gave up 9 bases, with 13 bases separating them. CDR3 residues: CASSYSLGGSPLHF. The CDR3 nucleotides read TGTGCCAGCAGCTACTCCTTGGGAGGTTCACCCCTCCACTTT.

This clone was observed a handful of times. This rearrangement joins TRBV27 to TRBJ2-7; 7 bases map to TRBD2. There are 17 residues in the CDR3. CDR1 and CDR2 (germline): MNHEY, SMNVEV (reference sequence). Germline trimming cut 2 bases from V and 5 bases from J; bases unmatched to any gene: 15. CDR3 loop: CASSLIGWGGPYDEQYF. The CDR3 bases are TGTGCCAGCAGTTTAATTGGGTGGGGAGGGCCGTATGACGAGCAGTACTTC.

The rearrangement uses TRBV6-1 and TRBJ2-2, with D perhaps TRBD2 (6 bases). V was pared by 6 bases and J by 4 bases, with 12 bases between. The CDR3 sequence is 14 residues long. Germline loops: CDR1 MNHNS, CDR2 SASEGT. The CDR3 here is CASRRTGATGELFF. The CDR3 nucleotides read TGTGCCAGCAGGAGAACGGGAGCCACCGGGGAGCTGTTTTTT.

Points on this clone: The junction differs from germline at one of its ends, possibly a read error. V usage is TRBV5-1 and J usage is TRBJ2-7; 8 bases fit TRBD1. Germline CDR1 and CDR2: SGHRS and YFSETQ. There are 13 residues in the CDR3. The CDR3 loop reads CASSLGQGYKQYF. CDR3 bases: TGCGCCAGCAGCCTTGGACAGGGCTACAAGCAGTACTTC.

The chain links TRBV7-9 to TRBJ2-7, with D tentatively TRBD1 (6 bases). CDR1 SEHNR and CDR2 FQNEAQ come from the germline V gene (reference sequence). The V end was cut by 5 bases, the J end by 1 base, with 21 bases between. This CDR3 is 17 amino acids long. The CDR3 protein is CASSTPPWDTTSYEQYF. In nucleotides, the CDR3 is TGTGCCAGCAGCACCCCACCGTGGGACACGACTTCCTACGAGCAGTACTTC.

The CDR3 bases are TGTGCCAGCAGCTCTGGGGGGGCAAGCACAGATACGCAGTATTTT. It is translated as CASSSGGASTDTQYF. The chain employs TRBV7-9 and TRBJ2-3, with D possibly matching TRBD2 (7 bases). Germline V gives CDR1 SEHNR, CDR2 FQNEAQ (reference sequence). The V end was cut by 4 bases, the J end by 0 bases, with 11 bases between. The CDR3 is made up of 15 amino acids. Drawing the rest from reference TRBV7-9 and TRBJ2-3, the complete variable domain is DTGVSQNPRHKITKRGQNVTFRCDPISEHNRLYWYRQTLGQGPEFLTYFQNEAQLEKSRLLSDRFSAERPKGSFSTLEIQRTEQGDSAMYLCASSSGGASTDTQYFGPGTRLTVL.

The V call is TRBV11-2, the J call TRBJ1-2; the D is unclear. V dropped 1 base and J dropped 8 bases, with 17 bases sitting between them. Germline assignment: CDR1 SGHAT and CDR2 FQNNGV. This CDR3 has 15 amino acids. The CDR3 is CASSLVPGSYTGYTF. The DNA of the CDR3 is TGTGCCAGCAGCTTAGTCCCAGGAAGCTATACGGGCTACACCTTC.

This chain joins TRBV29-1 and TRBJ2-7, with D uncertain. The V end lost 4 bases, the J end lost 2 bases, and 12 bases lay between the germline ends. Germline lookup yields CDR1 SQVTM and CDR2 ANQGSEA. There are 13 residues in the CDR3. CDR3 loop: CSVAERLAYEQYF. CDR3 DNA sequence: TGCAGCGTTGCAGAGCGACTCGCCTACGAGCAGTACTTC.

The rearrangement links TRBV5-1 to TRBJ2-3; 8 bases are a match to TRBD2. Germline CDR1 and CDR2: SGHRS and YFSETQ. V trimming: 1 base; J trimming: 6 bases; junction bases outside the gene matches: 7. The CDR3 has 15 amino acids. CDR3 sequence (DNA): TGCGCCAGCAGCTTGTTAGCGGGCGGGGGGGATACGCAGTATTTT. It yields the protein CASSLLAGGGDTQYF. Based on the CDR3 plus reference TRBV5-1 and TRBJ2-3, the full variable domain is KAGVTQTPRYLIKTRGQQVTLSCSPISGHRSVSWYQQTPGQGLQFLFEYFSETQRNKGNFPGRFSGRQFSNSRSEMNVSTLELGDSALYLCASSLLAGGGDTQYFGPGTRLTVL.

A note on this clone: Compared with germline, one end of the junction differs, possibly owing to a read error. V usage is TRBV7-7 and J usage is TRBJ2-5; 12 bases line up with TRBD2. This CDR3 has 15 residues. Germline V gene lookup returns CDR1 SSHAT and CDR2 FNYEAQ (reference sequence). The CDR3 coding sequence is TGTGCTAGCAGCTCAACTAGCGGGGGGCAAGAGACCCAGTACTTC. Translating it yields CASSSTSGGQETQYF.

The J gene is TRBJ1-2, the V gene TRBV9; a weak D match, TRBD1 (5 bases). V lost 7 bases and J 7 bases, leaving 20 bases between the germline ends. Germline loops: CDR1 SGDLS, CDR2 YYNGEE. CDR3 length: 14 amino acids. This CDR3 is CASGLPGTDGGYTF. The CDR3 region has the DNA TGTGCCAGCGGACTCCCGGGGACTGACGGTGGCTACACCTTC. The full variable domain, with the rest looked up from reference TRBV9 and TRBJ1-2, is DSGVTQTPKHLITATGQRVTLRCSPRSGDLSVYWYQQSLDQGLQFLIQYYNGEERAKGNILERFSAQQFPDLHSELNLSSLELGDSALYFCASGLPGTDGGYTFGSGTRLTVV.

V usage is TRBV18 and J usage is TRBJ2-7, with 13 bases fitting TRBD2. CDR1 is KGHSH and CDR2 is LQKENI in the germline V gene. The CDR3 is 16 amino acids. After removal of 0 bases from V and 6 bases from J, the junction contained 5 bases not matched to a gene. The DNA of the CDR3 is TGTGCCAGCTCACCACCGGGGACTAGCGGGGCTCCCGAGCAGTACTTC. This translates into CASSPPGTSGAPEQYF.